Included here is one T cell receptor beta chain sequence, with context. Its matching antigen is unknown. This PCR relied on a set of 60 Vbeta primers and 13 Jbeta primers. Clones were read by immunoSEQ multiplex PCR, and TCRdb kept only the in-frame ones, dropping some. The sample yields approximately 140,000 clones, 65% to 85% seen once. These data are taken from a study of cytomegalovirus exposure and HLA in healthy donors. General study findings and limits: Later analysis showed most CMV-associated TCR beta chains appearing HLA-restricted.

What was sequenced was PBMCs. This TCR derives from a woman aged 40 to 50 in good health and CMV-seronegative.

DNA for the CDR3: TGTGCCAGCAATGAGAGCACAGATACGCAGTATTTT. The encoded protein is CASNESTDTQYF. V is TRBV28 and J is TRBJ2-3, with unresolved D. Trimming shortened V by 7 bases and J by 0 bases, and 5 bases separated the two germline ends. Germline V lookup: CDR1 MDHEN, CDR2 SYDVKM. This CDR3 contains 12 residues.